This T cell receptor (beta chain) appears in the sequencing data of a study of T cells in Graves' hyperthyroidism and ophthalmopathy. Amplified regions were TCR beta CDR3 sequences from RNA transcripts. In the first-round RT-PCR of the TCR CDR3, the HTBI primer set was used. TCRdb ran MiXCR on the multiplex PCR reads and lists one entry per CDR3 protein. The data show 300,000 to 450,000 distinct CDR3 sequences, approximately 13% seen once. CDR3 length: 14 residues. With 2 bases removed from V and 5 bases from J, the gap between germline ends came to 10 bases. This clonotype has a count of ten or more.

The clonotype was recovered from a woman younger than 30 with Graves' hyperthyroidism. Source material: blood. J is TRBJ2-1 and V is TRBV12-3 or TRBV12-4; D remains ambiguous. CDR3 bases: TGTGCCAGCAGTTTAAGGCGGAAAGACAATGAGCAGTTCTTC. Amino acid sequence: CASSLRRKDNEQFF.